This TCR beta chain originates from a study of OX40 agonist ivuxolimab in advanced cancers. Overall study results and limits: Clonal expansion was seen in CD4+ and CD8+ blood T cells by week 6 at 0.1 to 3.0 mg/kg. The mean number of expanded clones was higher in CD8+ T cells than in CD4+. Normalized T-cell clonal expansion was also low in a subset of nonresponders.

As regards this clone: The antigen is undetermined.

At baseline, cycle 4 day 1, and cycle 7 day 1, blood was sampled. Trimming at V came to 1 base and at J to 1 base, leaving 4 bases not matched to a gene. The CDR3 totals 14 residues. Per germline, CDR1 GTSNPN and CDR2 SVGIG (reference sequence). Repertoires were generated with immunoSEQ multiplex PCR, while TCRdb's copy carries only in-frame clones and drops some. The sample shows around 79,000 clones, over 75% of them seen only once. V usage is TRBV30 and J usage is TRBJ2-7, with 7 bases identical to TRBD1. Material: CD4+ or CD8+ T cells sorted from blood, obtained in a trial of the OX40 agonist ivuxolimab. This clonotype was sampled from an adult with an advanced solid tumor such as melanoma, head and neck, liver or kidney cancer. CDR3 in DNA: TGTGCCTGGAGTGACACGGGACAGTCCTACGAGCAGTACTTC. This gives the protein CAWSDTGQSYEQYF.